These T cell receptor beta chains were read from a single sample in a study of beta chain features in type 1 diabetes. Sequencing was performed with immunoSEQ multiplex PCR; in TCRdb, only in-frame clones are kept and a portion is missing. Among about 700,000 clones listed, about an eighth were seen once. Sequenced: naive CD4+ T cells from blood. These receptors were obtained from a man between 18 and 35 years old with type 1 diabetes. CDR3s leave out the opening cysteine and the closing phenylalanine or tryptophan. The order of the fields is clone size, V gene, J gene, CDR3 protein. The size entry is marked missing in some rows and otherwise reads once, few, many or a size class.

clone size: few
V gene: TRBV15
J gene: TRBJ2-7
CDR3 protein: ATSREGQGYEQY

clone size: few
V gene: TRBV11-1
J gene: TRBJ2-1
CDR3 protein: ASAQGHNEQF

clone size: few
V gene: TRBV7-7
J gene: TRBJ2-2
CDR3 protein: ASSLQDTTGELF

clone size: few
V gene: TRBV6-1
J gene: TRBJ1-1
CDR3 protein: ASVWSALTEAF

clone size: -
V gene: TRBV27
J gene: TRBJ1-1
CDR3 protein: ASSPGQGASEAF

clone size: few
V gene: TRBV7-9
J gene: TRBJ2-7
CDR3 protein: ASIRTGGAYEQY

clone size: few
V gene: TRBV10-3
J gene: TRBJ1-1
CDR3 protein: ATRGLAEEAF

clone size: -
V gene: TRBV11-2
J gene: TRBJ2-2
CDR3 protein: ASSLDLGVIGELF

clone size: -
V gene: TRBV2
J gene: TRBJ2-3
CDR3 protein: ASSRVGQEVTDTQY

clone size: -
V gene: TRBV5-1
J gene: TRBJ2-5
CDR3 protein: ASSLGQGVQRETQY

clone size: -
V gene: TRBV7-2
J gene: TRBJ2-3
CDR3 protein: ASSQTGNYLVTDTQY

clone size: -
V gene: TRBV7-6
J gene: TRBJ1-3
CDR3 protein: ASSFQTVDSGNTIY

clone size: few
V gene: TRBV30
J gene: TRBJ2-7
CDR3 protein: AWDRGDYEQY

clone size: -
V gene: TRBV30
J gene: TRBJ1-2
CDR3 protein: AWVNTGGEPYGYT

clone size: -
V gene: TRBV25-1
J gene: TRBJ2-3
CDR3 protein: ASSETGADTQY

clone size: few
V gene: TRBV18
J gene: TRBJ1-5
CDR3 protein: ASSRQGSNQPQH

clone size: few
V gene: TRBV7-9
J gene: TRBJ2-3
CDR3 protein: ASSLMNTDTQY

clone size: -
V gene: TRBV30
J gene: TRBJ2-3
CDR3 protein: AWSVGQTSGATDTQY

clone size: few
V gene: TRBV19
J gene: TRBJ1-2
CDR3 protein: ASSTGTFGGWGYT

clone size: few
V gene: TRBV7-2
J gene: TRBJ2-5
CDR3 protein: ASSLGSGAQETQY

clone size: -
V gene: TRBV21-1
J gene: TRBJ2-5
CDR3 protein: ASSKSPPIEETQY

clone size: -
V gene: TRBV2
J gene: TRBJ1-1
CDR3 protein: ASKEVTYTEAF

clone size: -
V gene: TRBV10-3
J gene: TRBJ2-7
CDR3 protein: AIRGTGPYEQY

clone size: -
V gene: TRBV5-4
J gene: TRBJ1-2
CDR3 protein: ASRRLGDGNGYT

clone size: -
V gene: TRBV15
J gene: TRBJ2-5
CDR3 protein: ATSRRDRVLRETQY

clone size: -
V gene: TRBV11-3
J gene: TRBJ2-1
CDR3 protein: ASSETSGAGNEQF

clone size: few
V gene: TRBV29-1
J gene: TRBJ1-1
CDR3 protein: SGGQGNTEAF

clone size: few
V gene: TRBV9
J gene: TRBJ1-1
CDR3 protein: ASSVDIGWNTEAF

clone size: -
V gene: TRBV10-2
J gene: TRBJ2-7
CDR3 protein: ASSEAPLYEQY

clone size: -
V gene: TRBV4-2
J gene: TRBJ2-1
CDR3 protein: ASSRDRYGDEQF

clone size: -
V gene: TRBV7-2
J gene: TRBJ1-1
CDR3 protein: ASSLVRTNTEAF

clone size: -
V gene: TRBV11-1
J gene: TRBJ2-5
CDR3 protein: ASSLGGGAGETQY

clone size: -
V gene: TRBV4-1
J gene: TRBJ1-4
CDR3 protein: ASSQDPRESEKLF

clone size: -
V gene: TRBV19
J gene: TRBJ1-5
CDR3 protein: ASTTFEGGGPQH

clone size: few
V gene: TRBV15
J gene: TRBJ2-5
CDR3 protein: ATSRDQGYQETQY

clone size: -
V gene: TRBV27
J gene: TRBJ1-2
CDR3 protein: ASSFQGNYGYT

clone size: -
V gene: TRBV20-1
J gene: TRBJ1-1
CDR3 protein: SAPGTVEAF

clone size: few
V gene: TRBV30
J gene: TRBJ2-3
CDR3 protein: AWSVGGITDTQY

clone size: few
V gene: TRBV2
J gene: TRBJ2-5
CDR3 protein: ASSQQVQETQY

clone size: many
V gene: TRBV23-1
J gene: TRBJ2-3
CDR3 protein: ASSGPPTDTQY

clone size: few
V gene: TRBV15
J gene: TRBJ2-2
CDR3 protein: ATSRVADRFGELF

clone size: few
V gene: TRBV18
J gene: TRBJ2-3
CDR3 protein: ASSPGTHSSTDTQY

clone size: -
V gene: TRBV5-1
J gene: TRBJ2-1
CDR3 protein: ASGILEAGNEQF

clone size: -
V gene: TRBV5-6
J gene: TRBJ2-2
CDR3 protein: ASSLETAYTGELF

clone size: -
V gene: TRBV7-6
J gene: TRBJ2-7
CDR3 protein: ASSLDTDYEQY

clone size: -
V gene: TRBV30
J gene: TRBJ1-2
CDR3 protein: AWSVGSAYGYT

clone size: -
V gene: TRBV19
J gene: TRBJ2-3
CDR3 protein: ASRIGTRPFADTQY

clone size: -
V gene: TRBV18
J gene: TRBJ1-2
CDR3 protein: ASSPSGQGFGGYT

clone size: few
V gene: TRBV10-2
J gene: TRBJ1-1
CDR3 protein: ASSEYTEAF

clone size: -
V gene: TRBV10-3
J gene: TRBJ1-4
CDR3 protein: AISVTAGGKEKLF

clone size: few
V gene: TRBV29-1
J gene: TRBJ2-5
CDR3 protein: SVAGARGADETQY

clone size: few
V gene: TRBV2
J gene: TRBJ2-5
CDR3 protein: ALAGGNSETQY

clone size: -
V gene: TRBV25-1
J gene: TRBJ2-2
CDR3 protein: ASSESGTGSNTGELF

clone size: -
V gene: TRBV5-1
J gene: TRBJ1-2
CDR3 protein: ASSPSRDRVDGYT

clone size: -
V gene: TRBV9
J gene: TRBJ2-7
CDR3 protein: ASSVEGESTKQY

clone size: few
V gene: TRBV15
J gene: TRBJ1-5
CDR3 protein: ATSREQGINQPQH

clone size: few
V gene: TRBV4-1
J gene: TRBJ2-3
CDR3 protein: ASTRTGSTDTQY